These 18 T cell receptor beta chains originate from one sample sequenced in a study of cytomegalovirus exposure and HLA in healthy donors. Primers for the PCR totalled 60 Vbeta and 13 Jbeta. Here immunoSEQ multiplex PCR was the method, and the copy in TCRdb shows in-frame clones only, minus some. The table lists 150,000 or so clones, roughly 78% of them singletons. Material for sequencing was PBMCs. The receptors were sampled from a middle-aged man in good health and CMV-seropositive.

The genes are TRBV9 and TRBJ2-3, with 11 positions matching TRBD1. CDR3 length equals 17 residues. Germline V gene data show CDR1 as SGDLS and CDR2 as YYNGEE. The V segment lost 4 bases and the J segment 3 bases; nucleotides outside the gene matches: 10. CDR3 DNA: TGTGCCAGCAGCAACACCAACGGACAGGGGGCGACAGATACGCAGTATTTT. This gives the protein CASSNTNGQGATDTQYF.

The chain links TRBV5-1 to TRBJ2-3; 8 bases fit TRBD1. The J segment lost 3 bases and the V segment lost 4 bases, leaving 7 bases of the junction unmatched. CDR1 and CDR2 from the germline V gene are SGHRS and YFSETQ. This CDR3 is built from 15 residues. The CDR3 DNA reads TGCGCCAGCAGCGGGAGGACAGGGAGAACAGATACGCAGTATTTT. Translated: CASSGRTGRTDTQYF.

The CDR3 is CASSNGHGGTNEKLFF. In DNA, the CDR3 is TGTGCCAGCAGCAACGGACACGGTGGGACTAATGAAAAACTGTTTTTT. J is TRBJ1-4 and V is TRBV7-9; the D gene is possibly TRBD1 (5 bases). Deletions cut 5 bases from V and 2 bases from J, with 15 bases between. CDR3 length: 16 amino acids. Germline CDR1 reads SEHNR; CDR2 reads FQNEAQ (reference sequence).

The gene calls are TRBV15 and TRBJ1-2; 7 bases match TRBD1. V lost 3 bases, J lost 4 bases, and 5 bases stayed unmatched. Germline V CDR1 and CDR2: LNHNV, YYDKDF (reference sequence). CDR3 length: 14 amino acids. CDR3 in amino acids: CATSRAGTVYGYTF. The DNA of the CDR3 is TGTGCCACCAGCAGGGCCGGGACAGTCTATGGCTACACCTTC.

This clone was recorded a few times. V is TRBV9 and J is TRBJ2-3; D perhaps matches TRBD2 (6 bases). There are 16 residues in the CDR3. V lost 0 bases and J lost 1, with 12 bases in between. Germline V gene lookup returns CDR1 SGDLS and CDR2 YYNGEE. In DNA form, the CDR3 reads TGTGCCAGCAGCGTAGGGGACTTACGCGGCACAGATACGCAGTATTTT. Its translation is CASSVGDLRGTDTQYF.

CDR3 bases: TGTGCCAGCTCACCCAGTGCAGGGGGGCCAAGAGCCGACGAGCAGTACTTC. Translating gives CASSPSAGGPRADEQYF. V is TRBV18 and J is TRBJ2-7; perhaps TRBD1 as D (7 bases). The germline V gene has CDR1 KGHSH and CDR2 LQKENI. The V and J ends lost 3 bases and 5 bases respectively, with 23 bases between them. The CDR3 contains 17 residues. Full variable domain (remainder filled in from reference TRBV18 and TRBJ2-7): NAGVMQNPRHLVRRRGQEARLRCSPMKGHSHVYWYRQLPEEGLKFMVYLQKENIIDESGMPKERFSAEFPKEGPSILRIQQVVRGDSAAYFCASSPSAGGPRADEQYFGPGTRLTVT.

The chain has TRBV10-3 and TRBJ2-5; weak D call: TRBD1 (6 bases). The end of the DNA is better explained by TRBJ2-7, so the J call may be wrong. CDR3 length: 12 residues. Germline CDR1 ENHRY, CDR2 SYGVKD. CDR3 DNA: TGTGCCAGCCTGGACAGCTCCTACGAGCAGTACTTC. This codes for CASLDSSYEQYF.

V usage is TRBV2 and J usage is TRBJ2-5; D is perhaps TRBD1 (6 bases). With the DNA end fitting TRBJ2-7 better, the J assignment may be wrong. Germline CDR1 is SNHLY and CDR2 is FYNNEI. The CDR3 is 13 amino acids. This chain's CDR3 is CASIVGGSSEQYF. The CDR3 DNA is TGTGCCAGCATAGTTGGGGGCTCTTCCGAGCAGTACTTC.

DNA for the CDR3: TGTGCCAGCAGCCCCAATGCAGCGGGGGGTCCAGATACGCAGTATTTT. Protein product: CASSPNAAGGPDTQYF. The chain combines TRBV7-9 with TRBJ2-3, with 9 positions matching TRBD2. Germline CDR1 SEHNR, CDR2 FQNEAQ (reference sequence). This CDR3 has 16 amino acids. The junction had 10 bases not matched to a gene; V was cut back by 5 bases and J by 4 bases.

The rearrangement joins TRBV2 to TRBJ1-2; the D gene is possibly TRBD1 (6 bases). This CDR3 spans 14 amino acids. Looked up from germline, CDR1 is SNHLY and CDR2 is FYNNEI. V was pared by 6 bases and J by 1 base, with 12 bases between. The CDR3 DNA is TGTGCCAGCAGAGACAACAGGGTTAACTATGGCTACACCTTC. Translating gives CASRDNRVNYGYTF.

CDR3 protein: CSTEGVNPEAFF. As DNA, the CDR3 is TGCAGCACCGAGGGGGTTAACCCTGAAGCTTTCTTT. The V gene is TRBV29-1, the J gene TRBJ1-1; tentatively, D is TRBD1 (6 bases). Germline loops: CDR1 SQVTM, CDR2 ANQGSEA. The CDR3 covers 12 residues. V lost 8 bases and J 6 bases, leaving 16 bases between the germline ends. The whole variable domain, remainder taken from reference TRBV29-1 and TRBJ1-1, is SAVISQKPSRDICQRGTSLTIQCQVDSQVTMMFWYRQQPGQSLTLIATANQGSEATYESGFVIDKFPISRPNLTFSTLTVSNMSPEDSSIYLCSTEGVNPEAFFGQGTRLTVV.

V is TRBV4-3 and J is TRBJ2-3, with 9 nucleotides matching TRBD2. There are 16 residues in the CDR3. V was clipped by 1 base and J by 11 bases; unmatched bases: 13. Per germline, CDR1 LGHNA and CDR2 YSLEER. CDR3 in amino acids: CASSQVALAGLDRQYF. The CDR3 nucleotides read TGCGCCAGCAGCCAAGTAGCGCTAGCGGGACTCGACAGGCAGTATTTT.

The V and J genes are TRBV25-1 and TRBJ2-7; 9 nucleotides match TRBD1. The CDR3 is made up of 15 amino acids. With V trimmed by 1 base and J by 3 bases, 4 bases remained unmatched. The germline V gene encodes CDR1 MGHDK and CDR2 SYGVNS. The CDR3: CASSEFRDRVYEQYF. CDR3 coding DNA: TGTGCCAGCAGTGAATTTAGGGACAGGGTCTACGAGCAGTACTTC.

This clone was seen more than once but under ten times. The rearrangement uses TRBV7-6 and TRBJ2-7; the match to TRBD1 covers 10 bases. CDR3 size: 18 residues. Germline V gene data show CDR1 as SGHVS and CDR2 as FNYEAQ. Germline trimming cut 0 bases from V and 2 bases from J; bases unmatched to any gene: 10. The CDR3 spells CASSLAAPSGTGAYEQYF. CDR3 DNA sequence: TGTGCCAGCAGCTTAGCGGCTCCCTCCGGGACAGGGGCCTACGAGCAGTACTTC.

CDR3 loop: CASSPPRAGQGTNEQFF. CDR3 sequence (DNA): TGTGCCAGCAGCCCGCCGCGGGCGGGACAGGGGACCAATGAGCAGTTCTTC. The V and J genes are TRBV7-3 and TRBJ2-1; TRBD1 matches 10 bases. The CDR3 runs to 17 residues. J was trimmed by 6 bases and V by 5 bases; bases with no gene match: 13. From germline, CDR1 is SGHTA and CDR2 FQGTGA. Combining the CDR3 with reference TRBV7-3 and TRBJ2-1 gives the whole variable domain GAGVSQTPSNKVTEKGKYVELRCDPISGHTALYWYRQSLGQGPEFLIYFQGTGAADDSGLPNDRFFAVRPEGSVSTLKIQRTERGDSAVYLCASSPPRAGQGTNEQFFGPGTRLTVL.

In its sample, this clone was seen a few times. This rearrangement joins TRBV5-8 to TRBJ1-1, with 7 positions matching TRBD1. The germline V gene has CDR1 SGHTS and CDR2 YDEGEE. The junction had 4 bases not matched to a gene; V was cut back by 0 bases and J by 5 bases. The CDR3 consists of 14 residues. The chain's CDR3 is CASSLEGGATEAFF. CDR3 DNA: TGTGCCAGCAGCTTGGAAGGGGGCGCGACTGAAGCTTTCTTT.

The rearrangement links TRBV4-1 to TRBJ2-2; 8 nucleotides agree with TRBD1. CDR3 length equals 17 residues. Germline CDR1 reads MGHRA; CDR2 reads YSYEKL. The V segment lost 5 bases and the J segment 5 bases; nucleotides outside the gene matches: 13. CDR3 residues: CASSVSGQGPATGELFF. In DNA form, the CDR3 reads TGCGCCAGCAGCGTTTCTGGACAGGGCCCAGCTACCGGGGAGCTGTTTTTT.

This clone appeared a single time. V gene TRBV9 combines with J gene TRBJ2-2; D not certain. The CDR3 runs to 14 residues. The V gene's germline CDR1 is SGDLS and CDR2 YYNGEE. V dropped 4 bases and J dropped 1 base, with 8 bases sitting between them. The CDR3 loop is CASSYFVNTGELFF. CDR3 in DNA: TGTGCCAGCAGCTACTTCGTGAACACCGGGGAGCTGTTTTTT.